The 23 T cell receptor beta chains below come from one sample, sequenced in a study of shared clonotypes between healthy human individuals. The method was immunoSEQ multiplex PCR; TCRdb's version includes in-frame clones alone and lacks a portion of them. Among around 1,000,000 clones listed, about 72% were seen once. Sequenced: memory CD4+ T cells from PBMCs. Subset: CD45RA-negative fraction. These receptors all stem from a man aged 18 to 29 in good health. Some clones in this sample may be carry-over from other donors' samples.

This rearrangement joins TRBV29-1 to TRBJ2-3; 8 bases fit TRBD1. The CDR3 sequence is 14 residues long. The trim removed 5 bases at V and 6 bases at J, leaving 10 bases unmatched. In germline, CDR1 is SQVTM, CDR2 ANQGSEA. The CDR3 DNA is TGCAGCGTTTCGACAGGGGCTGTCCAGGATACGCAGTATTTT. Its translation: CSVSTGAVQDTQYF.

The J gene is TRBJ2-3, the V gene TRBV6-8; D is possibly TRBD2 (6 bases). The length of the CDR3 is 14 residues. Trimming stripped 6 bases from V and 3 bases from J, with 13 bases between. Looked up from germline, CDR1 is MNHGY and CDR2 is SAAAGT. CDR3 in DNA: TGTGCCAGCAGGGGACTGCTTTGTACAGATACGCAGTATTTT. Translated: CASRGLLCTDTQYF.

This clone came up a few times. This chain connects TRBV5-5 to TRBJ2-1, with unresolved D. Trimming took off 0 bases at V and 9 bases at J, with 13 bases between the two ends. The CDR3 is made up of 14 amino acids. Germline loops: CDR1 SGHKS, CDR2 YYEKEE (reference sequence). The CDR3 here is CASSLEGSAGEQFF. In DNA, the CDR3 is TGTGCCAGCAGCTTGGAAGGGTCTGCCGGTGAGCAGTTCTTC.

This clone was detected a few times. This chain connects TRBV5-1 to TRBJ2-7, with TRBD2 matching 10 bases. Germline values: CDR1 SGHRS, CDR2 YFSETQ. The CDR3 extends over 15 amino acids. V shed 4 bases and J 2 bases; nucleotides not matched to a gene: 6. The CDR3 DNA sequence: TGCGCCAGCAGCCCTCTAGCGGGAGTGACCTACGAGCAGTACTTC. Protein product: CASSPLAGVTYEQYF.

The chain joins TRBV13 to TRBJ1-2, with D tentatively TRBD1 (5 bases). Per the germline V gene, CDR1 is PRHDT and CDR2 is FYEKMQ (reference sequence). This CDR3 spans 16 amino acids. V shed 0 bases and J shed 2 bases, with 13 bases lying between them. The CDR3 sequence: CASSLGGAAGNYGYTF. CDR3 DNA: TGTGCCAGCAGCTTAGGAGGGGCAGCTGGAAACTATGGCTACACCTTC. Variable domain in full (rest from reference TRBV13 and TRBJ1-2): AAGVIQSPRHLIKEKRETATLKCYPIPRHDTVYWYQQGPGQDPQFLISFYEKMQSDKGSIPDRFSAQQFSDYHSELNMSSLELGDSALYFCASSLGGAAGNYGYTFGSGTRLTVV.

This clone was counted once. V gene TRBV9 combines with J gene TRBJ1-5; D is unresolved. The CDR3 has 13 amino acids. Germline V gene lookup returns CDR1 SGDLS and CDR2 YYNGEE. Trimming took 2 bases from V and 2 from J, leaving 5 bases between them. CDR3 sequence (DNA): TGTGCCAGCAGCGTGTCAGGCAATCAGCCCCAGCATTTT. Translating it yields CASSVSGNQPQHF.

This rearrangement joins TRBV10-1 to TRBJ1-2; 8 bases fit TRBD1. Germline V gene sequence: CDR1 WNHNN, CDR2 SYGVQD (reference sequence). The V gene end was trimmed by 7 bases and the J gene end by 2 bases; junction bases not matched to a gene: 6. This CDR3 is 14 amino acids long. For the CDR3, the DNA is TGCGCCAGCAATCTGGACAGGGTCAACTATGGCTACACCTTC. Translating gives CASNLDRVNYGYTF.

The chain uses TRBV11-2 and TRBJ2-3; 8 bases align to TRBD2. Germline V gene sequence: CDR1 SGHAT, CDR2 FQNNGV. Unmatched junction bases numbered 6, after V lost 2 bases and J lost 2 bases. This CDR3 is built from 16 residues. The CDR3 is CASSLLGGVPTDTQYF. The CDR3, as DNA: TGTGCCAGCAGCTTACTCGGGGGGGTCCCCACAGATACGCAGTATTTT.

The chain is built from TRBV9 and TRBJ1-4, with D possibly matching TRBD1 (5 bases). V was trimmed by 3 bases and J by 2 bases, leaving 14 bases between them. The germline V gene encodes CDR1 SGDLS and CDR2 YYNGEE. The CDR3 runs to 16 residues. The CDR3 reads CASSASNRWTNEKLFF. DNA of the CDR3: TGTGCCAGCAGCGCGTCGAACAGGTGGACTAATGAAAAACTGTTTTTT.

The chain is built from TRBV4-3 and TRBJ2-1; D might be TRBD1 (6 bases). In germline, CDR1 is LGHNA, CDR2 YSLEER. V lost 4 bases, J lost 3 bases, and 13 bases lay in between. This CDR3 has 15 residues. The DNA for the CDR3 is TGCGCCAGCAGCCCTAGCCCCAGGGGCTACAATGAGCAGTTCTTC. Translated, it gives CASSPSPRGYNEQFF.

This clone appeared a few times. The chain links TRBV28 to TRBJ1-5; D gene ambiguous. V was clipped by 7 bases and J by 7 bases, with 11 bases between them. The germline V gene has CDR1 MDHEN and CDR2 SYDVKM. This CDR3 comprises 12 residues. CDR3 loop: CASTTGGQPQHF. In DNA form, the CDR3 reads TGTGCCAGCACCACGGGAGGCCAGCCCCAGCATTTT.

This sequence joins TRBV6-6 and TRBJ2-1; TRBD2 is a possible D gene (6 bases). CDR1 MNHNY and CDR2 SVGAGI come from the germline V gene (reference sequence). V was cut by 2 bases and J by 7 bases, with 12 bases left in between. The CDR3 runs to 14 residues. DNA for the CDR3: TGTGCCAGCAGTTACATAAACGGGGGTAATGAGCAGTTCTTC. The encoded protein is CASSYINGGNEQFF.

The chain employs TRBV7-6 and TRBJ1-3; no firm D call. Germline lookup yields CDR1 SGHVS and CDR2 FNYEAQ. Trimming stripped 6 bases from V and 3 bases from J, with 12 bases between. CDR3 length: 14 residues. CDR3 loop: CASSSPSDGNTIYF. DNA for the CDR3: TGTGCCAGCAGTTCTCCATCAGATGGAAACACCATATATTTT.

The rearrangement uses TRBV25-1 and TRBJ1-2; TRBD1 matches at 9 bases. V shed 3 bases, J shed 8 bases, and the junction held 13 bases outside the gene matches. The CDR3 spans 16 residues. Germline lookup yields CDR1 MGHDK and CDR2 SYGVNS. The DNA of the CDR3 is TGTGCCAGCAGTGACCCAAGAACCGGGACAGGGAAAGGCTACACCTTC. This gives the protein CASSDPRTGTGKGYTF.

The genes are TRBV5-4 and TRBJ1-4, with a possible D match to TRBD1 (5 bases). V was pared by 1 base and J by 0 bases, with 7 bases between. CDR3 size: 15 residues. Germline V gives CDR1 SGHNT, CDR2 YYREEE (reference sequence). The CDR3 protein is CASSLWGATNEKLFF. CDR3 bases: TGTGCCAGCAGCTTGTGGGGCGCAACTAATGAAAAACTGTTTTTT.

To note about this clone: The junction departs from the called germline gene at one end, perhaps through a read error. The chain has TRBV30 and TRBJ1-2; weak D call: TRBD1 (6 bases). The CDR3 runs 14 residues. Germline loops: CDR1 GTSNPN, CDR2 SVGIG (reference sequence). The CDR3 loop reads CAFFQGGEVYGHTF. The CDR3 DNA sequence: TGTGCCTTTTTTCAAGGGGGAGAGGTCTATGGCCACACCTTC.

This clone was counted a single time. The rearrangement links TRBV12-5 to TRBJ2-5, with 12 positions matching TRBD2. V shed 7 bases, J shed 5 bases, and the junction held 5 bases outside the gene matches. The germline V gene encodes CDR1 LGHNT and CDR2 FRNRAP. CDR3 length: 14 amino acids. The CDR3 spells CASARLAGDETQYF. The CDR3 nucleotides read TGTGCTAGTGCCCGACTAGCGGGAGACGAGACCCAGTACTTC.

The chain links TRBV18 to TRBJ1-1; D is unresolved. CDR1 and CDR2 from the germline V gene are KGHSH and LQKENI. V dropped 3 bases and J dropped 6 bases, with 35 bases sitting between them. The CDR3 extends over 21 amino acids. Here the CDR3 reads CASSPTRPSPARGGSVSEAFF. CDR3 coding DNA: TGTGCCAGCTCACCCACCCGTCCCTCTCCAGCCCGCGGAGGGTCGGTGTCTGAAGCTTTCTTT.

In its sample, this clone was seen many times. The chain employs TRBV7-6 and TRBJ2-2; the D call may be TRBD1 or TRBD2 (5 bases each). V was clipped by 6 bases and J by 1 base, with 18 bases between them. Germline CDR1 is SGHVS and CDR2 is FNYEAQ. This CDR3 is 17 amino acids long. The CDR3 DNA reads TGTGCCAGCAGACCAGCGGAGTGGGACGGGAACACCGGGGAGCTGTTTTTT. Translating it yields CASRPAEWDGNTGELFF.

The chain carries TRBV9 and TRBJ1-3; D not certain. Trimming stripped 0 bases from V and 4 bases from J, with 17 bases between. This CDR3 region has 17 residues. CDR1 and CDR2 (germline): SGDLS, YYNGEE. In nucleotides, the CDR3 is TGTGCCAGCAGCGTAGCTAAGAACGTTGGATCGGGAAACACCATATATTTT. It translates to CASSVAKNVGSGNTIYF.

The J gene is TRBJ1-2, the V gene TRBV4-2, with 9 positions matching TRBD1. J gave up 0 bases and V 1 base, and 0 bases lay outside the gene matches. Germline lookup yields CDR1 LGHNA and CDR2 YNFKEQ. The CDR3 is 15 amino acids. The CDR3 sequence is CASSQGDRANYGYTF. The CDR3 coding sequence is TGTGCCAGCAGCCAAGGGGACAGGGCTAACTATGGCTACACCTTC.

This chain uses TRBV28 with TRBJ2-5; D uncertain. CDR3 length: 12 residues. The germline gives CDR1 MDHEN, CDR2 SYDVKM. The germline V and J ends were trimmed by 9 bases and 8 bases, with 16 bases remaining between them. The CDR3: CASSREWETQYF. The CDR3 DNA reads as TGTGCCAGTAGCCGTGAGTGGGAAACCCAGTACTTC.

The chain has TRBV5-1 and TRBJ2-1; the D gene is possibly TRBD2 (5 bases). CDR1 and CDR2 (germline): SGHRS, YFSETQ. The V gene lost 5 bases and the J gene lost 0 bases, with 12 bases spanning the gap. This CDR3 has 15 residues. CDR3: CASRSVGSSYNEQFF. CDR3 nucleotide sequence: TGCGCCAGCAGGTCCGTTGGGAGCTCCTACAATGAGCAGTTCTTC.